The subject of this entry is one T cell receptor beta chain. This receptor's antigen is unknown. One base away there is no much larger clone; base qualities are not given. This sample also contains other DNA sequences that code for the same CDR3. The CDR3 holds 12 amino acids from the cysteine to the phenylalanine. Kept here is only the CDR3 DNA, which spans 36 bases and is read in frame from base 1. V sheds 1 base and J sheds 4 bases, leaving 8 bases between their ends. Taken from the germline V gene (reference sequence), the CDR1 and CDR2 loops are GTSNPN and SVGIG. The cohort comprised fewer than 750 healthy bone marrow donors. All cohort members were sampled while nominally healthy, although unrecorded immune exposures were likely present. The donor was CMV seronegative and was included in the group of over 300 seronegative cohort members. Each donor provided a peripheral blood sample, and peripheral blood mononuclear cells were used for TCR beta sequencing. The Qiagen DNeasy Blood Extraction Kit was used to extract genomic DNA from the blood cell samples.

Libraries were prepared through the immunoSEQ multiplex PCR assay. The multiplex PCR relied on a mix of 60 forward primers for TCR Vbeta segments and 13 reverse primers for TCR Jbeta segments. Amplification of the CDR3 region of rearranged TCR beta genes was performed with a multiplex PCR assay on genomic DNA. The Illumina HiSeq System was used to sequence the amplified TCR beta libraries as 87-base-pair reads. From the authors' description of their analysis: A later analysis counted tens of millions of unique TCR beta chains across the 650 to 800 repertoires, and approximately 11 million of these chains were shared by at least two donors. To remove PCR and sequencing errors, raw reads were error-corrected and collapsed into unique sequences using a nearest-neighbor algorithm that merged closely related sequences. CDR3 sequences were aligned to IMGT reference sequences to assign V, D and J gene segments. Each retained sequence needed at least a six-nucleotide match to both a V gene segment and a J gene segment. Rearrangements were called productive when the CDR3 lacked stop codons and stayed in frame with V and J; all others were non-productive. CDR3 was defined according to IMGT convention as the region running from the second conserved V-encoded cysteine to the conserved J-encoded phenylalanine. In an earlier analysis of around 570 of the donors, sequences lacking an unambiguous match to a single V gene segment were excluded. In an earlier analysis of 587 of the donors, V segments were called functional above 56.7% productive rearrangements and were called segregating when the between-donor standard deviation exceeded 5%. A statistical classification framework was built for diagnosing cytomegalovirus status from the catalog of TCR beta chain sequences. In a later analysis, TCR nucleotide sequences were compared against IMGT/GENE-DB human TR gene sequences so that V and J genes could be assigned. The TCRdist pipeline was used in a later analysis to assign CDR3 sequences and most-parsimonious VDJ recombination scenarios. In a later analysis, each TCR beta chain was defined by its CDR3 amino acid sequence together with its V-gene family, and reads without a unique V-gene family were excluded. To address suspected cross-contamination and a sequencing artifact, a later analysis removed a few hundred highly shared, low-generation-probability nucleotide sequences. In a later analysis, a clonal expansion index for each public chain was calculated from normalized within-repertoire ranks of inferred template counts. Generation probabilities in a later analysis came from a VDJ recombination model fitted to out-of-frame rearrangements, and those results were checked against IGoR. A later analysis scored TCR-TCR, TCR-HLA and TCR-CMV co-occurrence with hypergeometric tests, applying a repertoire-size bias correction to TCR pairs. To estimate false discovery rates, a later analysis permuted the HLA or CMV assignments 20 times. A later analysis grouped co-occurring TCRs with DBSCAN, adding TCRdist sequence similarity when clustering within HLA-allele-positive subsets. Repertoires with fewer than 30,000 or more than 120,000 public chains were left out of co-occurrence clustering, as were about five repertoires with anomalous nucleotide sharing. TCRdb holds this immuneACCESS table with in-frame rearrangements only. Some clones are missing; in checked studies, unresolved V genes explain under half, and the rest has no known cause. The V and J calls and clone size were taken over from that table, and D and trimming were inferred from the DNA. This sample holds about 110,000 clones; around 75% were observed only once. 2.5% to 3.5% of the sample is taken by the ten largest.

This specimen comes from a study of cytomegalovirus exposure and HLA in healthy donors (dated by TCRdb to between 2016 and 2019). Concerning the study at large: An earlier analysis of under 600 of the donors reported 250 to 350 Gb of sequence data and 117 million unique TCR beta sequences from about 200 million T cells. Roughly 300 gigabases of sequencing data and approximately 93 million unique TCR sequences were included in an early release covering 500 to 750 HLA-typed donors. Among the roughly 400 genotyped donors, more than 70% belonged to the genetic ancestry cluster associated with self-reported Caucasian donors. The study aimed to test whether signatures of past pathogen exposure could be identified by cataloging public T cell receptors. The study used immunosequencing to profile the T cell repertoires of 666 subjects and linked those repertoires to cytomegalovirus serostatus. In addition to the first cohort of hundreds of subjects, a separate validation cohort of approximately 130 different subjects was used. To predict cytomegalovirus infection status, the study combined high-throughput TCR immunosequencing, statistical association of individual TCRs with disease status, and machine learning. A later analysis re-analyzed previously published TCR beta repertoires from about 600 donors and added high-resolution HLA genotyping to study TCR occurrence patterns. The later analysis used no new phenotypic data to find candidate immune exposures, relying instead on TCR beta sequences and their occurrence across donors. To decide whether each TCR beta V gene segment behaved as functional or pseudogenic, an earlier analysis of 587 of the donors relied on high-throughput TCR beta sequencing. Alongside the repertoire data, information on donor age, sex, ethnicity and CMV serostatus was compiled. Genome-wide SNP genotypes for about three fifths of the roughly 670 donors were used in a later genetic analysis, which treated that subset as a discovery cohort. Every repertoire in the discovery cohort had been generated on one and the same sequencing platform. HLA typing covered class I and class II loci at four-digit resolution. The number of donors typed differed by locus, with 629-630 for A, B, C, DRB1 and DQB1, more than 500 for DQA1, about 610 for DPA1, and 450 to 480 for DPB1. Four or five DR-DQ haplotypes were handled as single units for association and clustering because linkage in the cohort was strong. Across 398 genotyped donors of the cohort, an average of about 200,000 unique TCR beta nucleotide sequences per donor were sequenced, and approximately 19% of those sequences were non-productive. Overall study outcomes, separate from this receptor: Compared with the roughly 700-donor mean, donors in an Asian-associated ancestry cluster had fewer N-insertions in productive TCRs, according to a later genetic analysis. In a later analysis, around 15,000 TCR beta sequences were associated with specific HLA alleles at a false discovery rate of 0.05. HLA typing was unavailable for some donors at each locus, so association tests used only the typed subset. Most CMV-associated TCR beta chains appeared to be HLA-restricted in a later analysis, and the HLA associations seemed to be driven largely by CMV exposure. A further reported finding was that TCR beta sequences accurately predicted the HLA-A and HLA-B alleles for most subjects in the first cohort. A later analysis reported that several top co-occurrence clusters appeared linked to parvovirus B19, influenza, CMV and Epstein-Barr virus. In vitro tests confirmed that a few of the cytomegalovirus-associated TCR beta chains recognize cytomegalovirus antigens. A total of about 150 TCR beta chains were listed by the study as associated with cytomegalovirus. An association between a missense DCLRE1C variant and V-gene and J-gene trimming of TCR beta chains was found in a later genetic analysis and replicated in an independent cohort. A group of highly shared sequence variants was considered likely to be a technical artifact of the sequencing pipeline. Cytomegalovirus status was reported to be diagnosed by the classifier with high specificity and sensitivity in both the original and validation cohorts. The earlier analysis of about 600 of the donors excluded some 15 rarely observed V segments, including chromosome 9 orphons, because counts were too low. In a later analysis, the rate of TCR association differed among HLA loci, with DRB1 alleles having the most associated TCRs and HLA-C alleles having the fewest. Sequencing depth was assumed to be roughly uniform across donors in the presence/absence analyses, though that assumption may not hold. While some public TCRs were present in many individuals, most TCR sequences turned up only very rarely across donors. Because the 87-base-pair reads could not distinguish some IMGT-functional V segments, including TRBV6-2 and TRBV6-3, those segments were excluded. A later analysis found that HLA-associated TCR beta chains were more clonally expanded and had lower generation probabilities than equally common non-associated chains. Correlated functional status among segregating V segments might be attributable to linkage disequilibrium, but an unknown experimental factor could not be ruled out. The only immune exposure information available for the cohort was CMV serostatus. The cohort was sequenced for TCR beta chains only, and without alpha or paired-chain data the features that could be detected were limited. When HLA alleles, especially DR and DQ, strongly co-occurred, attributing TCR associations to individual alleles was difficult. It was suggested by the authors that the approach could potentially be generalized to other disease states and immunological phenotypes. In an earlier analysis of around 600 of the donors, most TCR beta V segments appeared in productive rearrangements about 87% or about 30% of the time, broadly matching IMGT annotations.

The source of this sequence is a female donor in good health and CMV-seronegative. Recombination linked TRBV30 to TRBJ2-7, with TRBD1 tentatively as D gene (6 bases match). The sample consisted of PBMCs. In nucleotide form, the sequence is TGTGCCTGGAGTGAACAGGGTTACGAGCAGTACTTC. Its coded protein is CAWSEQGYEQYF.